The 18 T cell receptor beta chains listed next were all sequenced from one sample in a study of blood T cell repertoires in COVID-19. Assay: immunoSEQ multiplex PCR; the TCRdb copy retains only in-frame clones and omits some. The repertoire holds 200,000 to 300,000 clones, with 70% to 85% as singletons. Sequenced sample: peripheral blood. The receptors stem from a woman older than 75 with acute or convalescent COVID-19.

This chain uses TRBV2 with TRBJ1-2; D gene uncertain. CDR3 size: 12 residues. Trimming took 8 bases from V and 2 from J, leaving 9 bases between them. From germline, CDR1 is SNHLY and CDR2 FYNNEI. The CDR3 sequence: CASRTPNYGYTF. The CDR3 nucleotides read TGTGCCAGCCGAACACCGAACTATGGCTACACCTTC.

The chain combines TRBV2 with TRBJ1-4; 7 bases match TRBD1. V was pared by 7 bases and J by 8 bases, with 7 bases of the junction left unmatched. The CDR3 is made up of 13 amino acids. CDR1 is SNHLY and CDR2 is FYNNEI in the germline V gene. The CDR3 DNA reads TGTGCCAGCAAGATGACAGGGAACGAAAAACTGTTTTTT. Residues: CASKMTGNEKLFF.

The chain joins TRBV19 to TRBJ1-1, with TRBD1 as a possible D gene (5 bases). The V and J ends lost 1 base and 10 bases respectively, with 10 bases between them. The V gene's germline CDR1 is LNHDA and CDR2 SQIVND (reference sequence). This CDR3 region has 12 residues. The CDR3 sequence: CASSIVGGRAFF. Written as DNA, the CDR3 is TGTGCCAGTAGTATAGTCGGGGGTAGAGCTTTCTTT.

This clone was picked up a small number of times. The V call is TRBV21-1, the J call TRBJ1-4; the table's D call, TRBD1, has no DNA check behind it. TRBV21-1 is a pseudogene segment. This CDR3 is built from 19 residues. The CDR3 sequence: CASSKGDRGRPKVDEKLFF. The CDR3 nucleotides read TGTGCCAGCAGCAAAGGAGACAGGGGGAGGCCAAAAGTCGATGAAAAACTGTTTTTT.

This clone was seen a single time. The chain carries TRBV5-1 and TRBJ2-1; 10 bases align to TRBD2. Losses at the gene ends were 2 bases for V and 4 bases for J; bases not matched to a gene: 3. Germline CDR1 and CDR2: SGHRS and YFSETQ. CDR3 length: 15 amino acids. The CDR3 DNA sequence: TGCGCCAGCAGCTTAGCGGGGGGGCAATACAATGAGCAGTTCTTC. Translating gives CASSLAGGQYNEQFF.

CDR3 nucleotide sequence: TGTGCCAGCAGCTTAACGCAAACTAGCGGGGGGAGCAATGAGCAGTTCTTC. Amino acids: CASSLTQTSGGSNEQFF. The chain carries TRBV7-3 and TRBJ2-1; 12 bases align to TRBD2. Germline CDR1 and CDR2: SGHTA and FQGTGA. The CDR3 spans 17 residues. The J segment lost 6 bases and the V segment lost 0 bases, leaving 6 bases of the junction unmatched.

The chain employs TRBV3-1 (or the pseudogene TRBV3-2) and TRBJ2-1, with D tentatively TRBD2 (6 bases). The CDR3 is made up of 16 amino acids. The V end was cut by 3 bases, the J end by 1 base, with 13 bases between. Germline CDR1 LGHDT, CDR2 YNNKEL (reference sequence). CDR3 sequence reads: CASSHMGTPSYNEQFF. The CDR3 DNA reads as TGTGCCAGCAGCCACATGGGGACTCCATCCTACAATGAGCAGTTCTTC.

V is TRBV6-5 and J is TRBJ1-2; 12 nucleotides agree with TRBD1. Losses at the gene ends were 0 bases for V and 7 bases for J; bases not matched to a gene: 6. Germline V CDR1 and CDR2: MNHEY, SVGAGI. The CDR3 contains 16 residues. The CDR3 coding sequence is TGTGCCAGCAGTTACTCGGGACAGGGGGCGGGAGGTGGCTACACCTTC. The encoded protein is CASSYSGQGAGGGYTF.

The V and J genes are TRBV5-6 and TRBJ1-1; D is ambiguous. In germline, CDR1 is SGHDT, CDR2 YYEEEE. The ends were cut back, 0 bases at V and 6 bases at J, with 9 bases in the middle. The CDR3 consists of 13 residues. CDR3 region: CASSLVPPAEAFF. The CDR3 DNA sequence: TGTGCCAGCAGCTTGGTCCCCCCCGCTGAAGCTTTCTTT.

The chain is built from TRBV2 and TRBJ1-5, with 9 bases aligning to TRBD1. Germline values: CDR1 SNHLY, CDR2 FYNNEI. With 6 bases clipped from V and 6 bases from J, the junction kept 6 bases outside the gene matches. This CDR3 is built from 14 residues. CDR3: CASSVQGAGQPQHF. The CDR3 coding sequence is TGTGCCAGCAGCGTACAGGGGGCTGGTCAGCCCCAGCATTTT.

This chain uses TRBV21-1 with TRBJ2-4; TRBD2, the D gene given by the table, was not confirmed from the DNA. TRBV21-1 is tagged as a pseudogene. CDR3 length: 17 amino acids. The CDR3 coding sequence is TGTGCCAGCAGCAACCCCCGGGGGTCTCTAGCCAAAAACATTCAGTACTTC. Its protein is CASSNPRGSLAKNIQYF.

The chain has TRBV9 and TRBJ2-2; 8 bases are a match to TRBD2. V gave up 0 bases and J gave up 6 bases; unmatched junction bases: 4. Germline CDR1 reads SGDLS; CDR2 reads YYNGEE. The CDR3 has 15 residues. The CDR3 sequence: CASSVGGLGAGELFF. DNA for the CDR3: TGTGCCAGCAGCGTAGGGGGACTAGGGGCCGGGGAGCTGTTTTTT.

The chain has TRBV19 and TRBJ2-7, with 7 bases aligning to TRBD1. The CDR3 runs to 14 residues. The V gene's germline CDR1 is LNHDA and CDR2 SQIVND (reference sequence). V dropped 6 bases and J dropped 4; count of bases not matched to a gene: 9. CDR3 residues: CASSITDRAYEQYF. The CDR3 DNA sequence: TGTGCCAGTAGCATCACTGACAGGGCGTACGAGCAGTACTTC.

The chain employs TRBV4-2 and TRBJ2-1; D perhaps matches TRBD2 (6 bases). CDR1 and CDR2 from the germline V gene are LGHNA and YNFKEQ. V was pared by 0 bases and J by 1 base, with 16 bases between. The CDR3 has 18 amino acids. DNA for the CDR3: TGTGCCAGCAGCCAAGAACTCATAGGGACTGCTTCCTACAATGAGCAGTTCTTC. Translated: CASSQELIGTASYNEQFF.

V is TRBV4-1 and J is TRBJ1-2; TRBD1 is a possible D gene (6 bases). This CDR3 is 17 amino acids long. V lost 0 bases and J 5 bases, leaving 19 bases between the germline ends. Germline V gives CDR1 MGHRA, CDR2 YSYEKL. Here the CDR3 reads CASSQERGGGIRYGYTF. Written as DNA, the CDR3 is TGCGCCAGCAGCCAAGAGAGGGGGGGCGGTATCAGATATGGCTACACCTTC.

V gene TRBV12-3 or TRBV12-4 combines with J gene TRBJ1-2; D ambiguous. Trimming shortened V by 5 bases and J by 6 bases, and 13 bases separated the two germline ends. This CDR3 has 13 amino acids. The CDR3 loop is CASSQYVADGYTF. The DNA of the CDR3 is TGTGCCAGCAGTCAATACGTGGCCGATGGCTACACCTTC.

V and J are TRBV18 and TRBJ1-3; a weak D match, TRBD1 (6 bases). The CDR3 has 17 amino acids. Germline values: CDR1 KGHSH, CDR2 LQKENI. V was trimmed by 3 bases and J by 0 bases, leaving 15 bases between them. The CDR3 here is CASSPLNGQPSGNTIYF. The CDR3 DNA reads TGTGCCAGCTCACCTCTCAACGGACAGCCCTCTGGAAACACCATATATTTT.

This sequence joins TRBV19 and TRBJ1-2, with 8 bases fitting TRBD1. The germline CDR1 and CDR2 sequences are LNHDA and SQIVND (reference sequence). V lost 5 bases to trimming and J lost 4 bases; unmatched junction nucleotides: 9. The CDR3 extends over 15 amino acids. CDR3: CASSSPDRVGYGYTF. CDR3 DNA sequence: TGTGCCAGTAGTTCGCCGGACAGGGTTGGCTATGGCTACACCTTC.